A selection of T cell receptor beta chains follows, all from one sample in a study of tumor-infiltrating lymphocytes in primary liver carcinoma. TCRdb re-derived calls from the multiplex PCR reads in MiXCR, one entry per CDR3 protein. The sample holds 60,000 or so distinct CDR3 sequences, 60% to 85% seen once. The sequenced sample consisted of liver tumor tissue from sampling region 2. Every receptor here comes from a man aged 35 to 55 with primary liver carcinoma and hepatitis B virus infection. CDR3s include the opening cysteine and the closing phenylalanine or tryptophan. The D gene is left open where the match is weak. Expanded clones are given a class, and other clones once, few, many or no size at all.

v_gene	d_gene	j_gene	abundance	CDR3nt	CDR3aa
TRBV11-2	.	TRBJ2-3	once	TGCACCAGCGGCCCAGTAGTGAGGGATACGCAGTATTTT	CTSGPVVRDTQYF
TRBV10-2	.	TRBJ2-7	few	TGCGCCAGCAGTGATGACAACCACGAGCAGTACTTC	CASSDDNHEQYF
TRBV29-1	.	TRBJ2-6	.	TGCAGCGTTGGGGTCCAAGGTGGGGCCAACGTCCTGACTTTC	CSVGVQGGANVLTF
TRBV18	.	TRBJ1-1	.	TGTGCCAGCTCACCAACCCGCGACAGTCTGAACACTGAGGCTTTCTTT	CASSPTRDSLNTEAFF
TRBV18	TRBD1	TRBJ1-4	.	TGTGCCAGCTCACCCGACAGGGACTCTAATGAAAAACTGTTTTTT	CASSPDRDSNEKLFF
TRBV11-2	.	TRBJ2-3	few	TGTGCCAGCTGGGTGAAGGGTGAGGGAGATACGCAGTATTTT	CASWVKGEGDTQYF
TRBV11-2	.	TRBJ1-1	few	TGTGCCAGCAGCTTCTGGGGGACGGTGAACACTGAAGCTTTCTTT	CASSFWGTVNTEAFF
TRBV4-1	.	TRBJ2-7	.	TGCGTTAGCAGCCAAGGGTCGGTATACGAGCAGTACTTC	CVSSQGSVYEQYF
TRBV11-2	.	TRBJ2-2	.	TGTGTCAGTAGCTTAGTGCGGGTACCGAACACCGGGGAGCTGCTTTTT	CVSSLVRVPNTGELLF
TRBV29-1	.	TRBJ2-2	.	TGCAGTGTTGGAGAACAGGGTGGAGCCGGGAAGCTGTTTTTT	CSVGEQGGAGKLFF
TRBV10-1	TRBD2	TRBJ2-2	.	TGCGCCAGCAGTGATGGGCCAGCGGGAGGAGGTACCGGGGGGCTGTCTTTT	CASSDGPAGGGTGGLSF
TRBV29-1	.	TRBJ2-7	few	TGCAGCGGGCAGGTGAGCTACGAGCAGTACTTC	CSGQVSYEQYF
TRBV4-1	.	TRBJ1-1	many	TGCGCCAGCAGCCAAGAGCATACTGGGAACACTGAAGCTTTCTTT	CASSQEHTGNTEAFF
TRBV29-1	.	TRBJ2-2	.	TGCGGCGTCGGAGGCGCGGGAACTGGGGAGCTGTTTTTT	CGVGGAGTGELFF
TRBV4-1	.	TRBJ1-2	.	TGCGCCAATAGCCAAGATTCGGACCCTTTCTATGGCTACACCTTC	CANSQDSDPFYGYTF
TRBV29-1	.	TRBJ1-1	.	TGCAGCATTGGCAAGGAGGACACTGAAGCTTTCTTT	CSIGKEDTEAFF
TRBV12-3/TRBV12-4	TRBD1	TRBJ1-2	.	TGTGCCAGCCGAACCGGACAGGCCGTGAGAGGCTACACCTTC	CASRTGQAVRGYTF
TRBV30	.	TRBJ1-1	many	TGTGCCTGCCCCCGCGACACTGAAGCTTTCTTT	CACPRDTEAFF
TRBV11-2	TRBD2	TRBJ2-3	many	TGTGCCAGCAGCTTAAATCTCCTAGCGGGAGGTGATGCGGATACGCAGTATTTT	CASSLNLLAGGDADTQYF
TRBV12-3/TRBV12-4	.	TRBJ1-2	.	TGTACCAGCAGTTCCGCAGGGAATAGCTACACCTTC	CTSSSAGNSYTF
TRBV5-5	.	TRBJ2-1	many	TGTGCCAGCACCCCCGGGGCTAGCGTTAATGAGCAGTTCTTC	CASTPGASVNEQFF
TRBV5-4	.	TRBJ2-1	.	TGTGACAGCAGCCCCGCCTGGCTCGGGTACAATGAGCAGTTCTTC	CDSSPAWLGYNEQFF